This T cell receptor (beta chain) was sequenced for a study of cytomegalovirus exposure and HLA in healthy donors. Findings and limits, study-wide: Later analysis identified a missense DCLRE1C variant that was linked to TCR beta V- and J-gene trimming. Highly shared sequence variants in one cluster were likely a sequencing artifact. Later analysis placed DRB1 highest and HLA-C lowest in TCR association rates, which differed by HLA locus.

The V end was cut by 5 bases, the J end by 3 bases, with 10 bases between. CDR1 is SGHTA, CDR2 FQGNSA, per germline. This CDR3 is 13 amino acids long. The study ran its PCR with 60 Vbeta and 13 Jbeta primers. Here immunoSEQ multiplex PCR was the method, and the copy in TCRdb shows in-frame clones only, minus some. The data show roughly 100,000 clones, and the top ten clones hold around 0.6%. For this clone: What it binds is not known.

The source of this sequence is a man aged 45-60 years in good health and CMV-seronegative. The V call is TRBV7-2, the J call TRBJ1-2; no clear D. Sequencing was carried out using PBMCs. CDR3 sequence: CASSHSSDYGYTF. In DNA form, the CDR3 reads TGTGCCAGCAGCCACAGCTCGGACTATGGCTACACCTTC. Based on the CDR3 plus reference TRBV7-2 and TRBJ1-2, the full variable domain is GAGVSQSPSNKVTEKGKDVELRCDPISGHTALYWYRQSLGQGLEFLIYFQGNSAPDKSGLPSDRFSAERTGGSVSTLTIQRTQQEDSAVYLCASSHSSDYGYTFGSGTRLTVV.